This TCR beta chain was sequenced for a study of T cell changes during pregnancy in multiple sclerosis. This table comes from immunoSEQ multiplex PCR, and its TCRdb copy is limited to in-frame clones, with some not included. The table has tens of thousands of clones, 85% to 95% seen once. Germline V CDR1 and CDR2: MNHEY, SVGAGI. Trimming pared 6 bases from V and 1 base from J, leaving 10 bases between. The CDR3 length is 14 residues. The genes are TRBV6-5 and TRBJ1-3, with D possibly matching TRBD1 (5 bases). The sequence was collected from a female donor in good health, enrolled as a control in a pregnancy study. This material consisted of CD4+ T cells from peripheral blood mononuclear cells, taken in the second trimester of pregnancy. This CDR3 reads CASRSGGSGNTIYF. The CDR3 DNA sequence: TGTGCCAGCAGGTCCGGGGGGTCTGGAAACACCATATATTTT.